One sample yielded the 18 T cell receptor beta chains listed below, sequenced in a study of response to subunit inactivated influenza vaccine. TCRdb reprocessed the RT-PCR reads with MiXCR, giving one entry per CDR3 protein. The sample records about 500,000 distinct CDR3 sequences, 10% to 15% being singletons. The source was PBMCs from blood, collected more than 35 days after vaccination. These receptors originate from a middle-aged man who received an inactivated influenza vaccine.

Concerning this clonotype: A junction end diverges from the germline sequence, so it may reflect a read error. V gene TRBV7-2 combines with J gene TRBJ2-1; the D is unclear. CDR3 length: 16 residues. Germline CDR1 and CDR2: SGHTA and FQGNSA. DNA of the CDR3: TGTGCCAGCAGCTTAGGTCTTGGACGGACCTACAATGAGCAGTTCTTT. Translation gives CASSLGLGRTYNEQFF.

This clonotype was counted ten times or more. The CDR3 sequence is CSARGSGPGALHF. CDR3 DNA sequence: TGCAGTGCTAGAGGGTCGGGCCCCGGAGCCCTCCACTTT. The rearrangement links TRBV20-1 to TRBJ1-6; D not resolved. V was cut by 1 base and J by 14 bases, with 15 bases left in between. The CDR3 runs to 13 residues. CDR1 and CDR2 from the germline V gene are DFQATT and SNEGSKA (reference sequence).

The table lists this clonotype with a few counts. One end of the junction fails to match germline, which may point to a read error. The chain links TRBV7-8 to TRBJ1-1, with 8 bases matching TRBD1. Germline-derived CDR1 and CDR2 are SGHVS and FQNEAQ. CDR3 length: 15 residues. DNA for the CDR3: TGTGCCAGCAGCCGATCACGGGACAGGCTCCCGGATTTGATCTTT. This gives the protein CASSRSRDRLPDLIF.

The chain combines TRBV4-3 with TRBJ2-5; 8 bases are shared with TRBD1. V shed 0 bases and J 4 bases; nucleotides not matched to a gene: 4. This CDR3 spans 15 amino acids. Germline V gene sequence: CDR1 LGHNA, CDR2 YSLEER. CDR3 coding DNA: TGCGCCAGCAGCCAAGAAGGGACAGGTGTAGAGACCCAGTACTTC. It is translated as CASSQEGTGVETQYF.

This clonotype was detected only a few times. In DNA form, the CDR3 reads TGTGCCAGCAGTTTAGCCAGACTAGTCTCGCGTGAGCAGTTCTTC. Amino acid sequence: CASSLARLVSREQFF. The J gene is TRBJ2-1, the V gene TRBV12-3 or TRBV12-4; maybe TRBD2 (6 bases). The CDR3 contains 15 residues. The germline V and J ends were trimmed by 0 bases and 9 bases, with 15 bases remaining between them.

This clonotype was seen ten or more times. The V call is TRBV12-3 or TRBV12-4, the J call TRBJ2-1; TRBD2 matches 11 bases. V trimming: 7 bases; J trimming: 5 bases; junction bases outside the gene matches: 7. The CDR3 extends over 15 amino acids. CDR3 bases: TGTGCCAGCACACTTGGGACTAGCGGAAACAATGAGCAGTTCTTC. Amino acid sequence: CASTLGTSGNNEQFF.

This clonotype has a handful of counts. The chain employs TRBV12-3 or TRBV12-4 and TRBJ2-3; 10 nucleotides line up with TRBD1. V shed 4 bases, J shed 10 bases, and the junction held 8 bases outside the gene matches. This CDR3 contains 14 residues. CDR3 nucleotide sequence: TGTGCCAGCAGTTCCACAGACAGGGGGCCTTCGCAGTATTTT. It codes for CASSSTDRGPSQYF.

This chain connects TRBV9 to TRBJ2-5; TRBD1 aligns across 8 bases. CDR1 and CDR2 (germline): SGDLS, YYNGEE. V trimming: 1 base; J trimming: 2 bases; junction bases outside the gene matches: 4. The CDR3 contains 15 residues. CDR3 in amino acids: CASSVWTGSQETQYF. The CDR3 DNA is TGTGCCAGCAGCGTATGGACAGGGTCTCAAGAGACCCAGTACTTC.

This clonotype was seen a handful of times. The chain has TRBV20-1 and TRBJ2-7, with D perhaps matching TRBD1 (6 bases). The CDR3 contains 15 residues. Germline V gene data show CDR1 as DFQATT and CDR2 as SNEGSKA (reference sequence). V lost 6 bases, J lost 5 bases, and 23 bases lay in between. Here the CDR3 DNA reads TGCAGTGCACGTAATAACAGGGTCTCCGTCGACGAGCAGTACTTC. This encodes CSARNNRVSVDEQYF.

Written as DNA, the CDR3 is TGCGCCAGCAGCCAAGAACTCATGGATGAGCAGTTCTTC. It translates to CASSQELMDEQFF. V gene TRBV4-3 combines with J gene TRBJ2-1; D remains unclear. Looked up from germline, CDR1 is LGHNA and CDR2 is YSLEER. V was trimmed by 0 bases and J by 8 bases, leaving 8 bases between them. There are 13 residues in the CDR3.

J is TRBJ2-1 and V is TRBV24-1; 8 nucleotides line up with TRBD1. This CDR3 is 16 amino acids long. The trim removed 1 base at V and 7 bases at J, leaving 8 bases unmatched. Per the germline V gene, CDR1 is KGHDR and CDR2 is SFDVKD. The CDR3 is CATSDFPDRGGNEQFF. Written as DNA, the CDR3 is TGTGCCACCAGTGATTTTCCAGACAGGGGCGGGAATGAGCAGTTCTTC.

This clonotype was recorded a few times. The V and J genes are TRBV5-1 and TRBJ2-2; the D is unclear. Germline loops: CDR1 SGHRS, CDR2 YFSETQ. The CDR3 consists of 14 residues. The V gene lost 0 bases and the J gene lost 4 bases, with 7 bases spanning the gap. The CDR3 sequence: CASSLELVTGELFF. In nucleotides, the CDR3 is TGCGCCAGCAGCTTGGAATTAGTCACCGGGGAGCTGTTTTTT.

Of note for this clonotype: This may be a read error: a much more frequent sequence differs by one nucleotide. V usage is TRBV7-9 and J usage is TRBJ2-1, with D maybe TRBD1 (6 bases). The CDR3 totals 16 residues. Germline-derived CDR1 and CDR2 are SEHNR and FQNEAQ (reference sequence). The CDR3 is CASSLAPGQKNNEKFF. The CDR3, as DNA: TGTGCCAGCAGCTTAGCCCCAGGACAGAAAAACAATGAGAAGTTCTTC.

At least ten counts were recorded for this clonotype. The chain couples TRBV9 to TRBJ2-3, with 7 bases lining up with TRBD2. CDR1 is SGDLS, CDR2 YYNGEE, per germline. This CDR3 is built from 13 residues. V trimming: 3 bases; J trimming: 5 bases; junction bases outside the gene matches: 3. The CDR3: CASSGAGVDTQYF. CDR3 DNA sequence: TGTGCCAGCAGCGGGGCGGGAGTAGATACGCAGTATTTT.

The chain recombines TRBV7-2 with TRBJ2-2, with a possible D match to TRBD2 (6 bases). CDR1 SGHTA and CDR2 FQGNSA come from the germline V gene. V was cut by 3 bases and J by 1 base, with 12 bases left in between. The CDR3 covers 16 residues. For the CDR3, the DNA is TGTGCCAGCAGCTTCGCGGAGGGGCAGAACACCGGGGAGCTGTTTTTT. Translation gives CASSFAEGQNTGELFF.

This clonotype was seen ten or more times. The chain carries TRBV4-3 and TRBJ2-7; D gene ambiguous. V dropped 0 bases and J dropped 3 bases, with 6 bases sitting between them. This CDR3 comprises 13 residues. The germline CDR1 and CDR2 sequences are LGHNA and YSLEER. CDR3 nucleotide sequence: TGCGCCAGCAGCCAAGACAGACTCTACGAGCAGTACTTC. Its protein is CASSQDRLYEQYF.

The CDR3 spells CSVRWGPETQYF. CDR3 DNA: TGCAGTGTCAGGTGGGGTCCGGAGACCCAGTACTTC. The chain joins TRBV20-1 to TRBJ2-5; D is uncertain. V lost 7 bases to trimming and J lost 5 bases, with 14 bases between them. Looked up from germline, CDR1 is DFQATT and CDR2 is SNEGSKA (reference sequence). The length of the CDR3 is 12 residues.

The chain employs TRBV29-1 and TRBJ2-2; maybe TRBD1 (6 bases). CDR3 length equals 12 residues. V was clipped by 6 bases and J by 6 bases, with 11 bases between them. Germline CDR1 SQVTM, CDR2 ANQGSEA. In DNA, the CDR3 is TGCAGCGTAAGAACAGGGCCCGGGGAGCTGTTTTTT. Residues: CSVRTGPGELFF.